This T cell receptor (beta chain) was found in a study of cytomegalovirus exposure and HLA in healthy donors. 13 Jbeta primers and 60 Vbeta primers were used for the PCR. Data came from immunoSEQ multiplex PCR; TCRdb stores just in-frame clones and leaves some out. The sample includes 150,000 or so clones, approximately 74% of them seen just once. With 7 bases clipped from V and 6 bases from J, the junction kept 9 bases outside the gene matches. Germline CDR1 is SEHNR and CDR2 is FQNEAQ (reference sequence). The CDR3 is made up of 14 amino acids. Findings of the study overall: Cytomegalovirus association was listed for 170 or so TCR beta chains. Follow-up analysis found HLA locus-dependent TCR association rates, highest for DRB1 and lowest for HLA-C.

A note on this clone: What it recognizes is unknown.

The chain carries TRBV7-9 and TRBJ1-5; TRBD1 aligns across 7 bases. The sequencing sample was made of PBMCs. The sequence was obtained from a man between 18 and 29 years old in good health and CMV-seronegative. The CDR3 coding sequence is TGTGCCAGCACCCCCGTAGAGGGGGCTCAGCCCCAGCATTTT. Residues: CASTPVEGAQPQHF.